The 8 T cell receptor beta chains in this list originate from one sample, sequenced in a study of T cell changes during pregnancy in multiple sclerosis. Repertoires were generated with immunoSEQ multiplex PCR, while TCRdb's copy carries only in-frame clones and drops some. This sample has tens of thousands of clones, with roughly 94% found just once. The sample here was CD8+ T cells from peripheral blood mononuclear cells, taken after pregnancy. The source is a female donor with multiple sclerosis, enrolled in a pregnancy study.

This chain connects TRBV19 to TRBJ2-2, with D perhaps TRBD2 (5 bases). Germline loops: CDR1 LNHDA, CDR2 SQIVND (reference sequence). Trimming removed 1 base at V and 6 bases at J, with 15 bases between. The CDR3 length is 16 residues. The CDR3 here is CASSIVGLPSPGELFF. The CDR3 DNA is TGTGCCAGTAGTATAGTAGGACTCCCCTCCCCCGGGGAGCTGTTTTTT. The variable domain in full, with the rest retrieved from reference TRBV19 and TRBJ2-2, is DGGITQSPKYLFRKEGQNVTLSCEQNLNHDAMYWYRQDPGQGLRLIYYSQIVNDFQKGDIAEGYSVSREKKESFPLTVTSAQKNPTAFYLCASSIVGLPSPGELFFGEGSRLTVL.

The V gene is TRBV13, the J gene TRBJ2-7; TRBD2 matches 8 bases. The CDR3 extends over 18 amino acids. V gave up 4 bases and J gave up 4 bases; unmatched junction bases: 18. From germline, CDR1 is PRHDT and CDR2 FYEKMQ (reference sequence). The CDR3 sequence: CASSSRESGSTPWYEQYF. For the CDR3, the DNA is TGTGCCAGCAGCTCTCGGGAGAGCGGGAGCACCCCCTGGTACGAGCAGTACTTC.

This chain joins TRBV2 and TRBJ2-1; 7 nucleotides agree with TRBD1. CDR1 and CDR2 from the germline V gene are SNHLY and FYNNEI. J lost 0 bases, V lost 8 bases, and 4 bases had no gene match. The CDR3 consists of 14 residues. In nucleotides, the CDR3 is TGTGCCAGCGGGGACAGTAGCTCCTACAATGAGCAGTTCTTC. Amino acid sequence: CASGDSSSYNEQFF.

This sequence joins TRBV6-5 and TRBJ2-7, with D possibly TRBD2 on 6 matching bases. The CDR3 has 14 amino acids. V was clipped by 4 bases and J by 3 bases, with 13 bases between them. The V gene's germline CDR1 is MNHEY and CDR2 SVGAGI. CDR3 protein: CASSSPLALYEQYF. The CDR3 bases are TGTGCCAGCAGTTCCCCCCTAGCGCTCTACGAGCAGTACTTC.

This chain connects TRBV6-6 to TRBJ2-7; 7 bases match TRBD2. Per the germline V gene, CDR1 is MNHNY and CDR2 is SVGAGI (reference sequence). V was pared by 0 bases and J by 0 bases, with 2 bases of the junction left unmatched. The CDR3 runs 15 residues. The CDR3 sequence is CASSYSAGSSYEQYF. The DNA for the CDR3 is TGTGCCAGCAGTTACTCAGCGGGGAGCTCCTACGAGCAGTACTTC.

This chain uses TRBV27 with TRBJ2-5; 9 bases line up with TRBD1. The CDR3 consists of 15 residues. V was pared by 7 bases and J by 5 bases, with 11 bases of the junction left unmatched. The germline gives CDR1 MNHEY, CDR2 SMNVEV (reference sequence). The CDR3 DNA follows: TGTGCCAGCACCACCTTGGGACAGGGTAGGGAGACCCAGTACTTC. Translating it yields CASTTLGQGRETQYF.

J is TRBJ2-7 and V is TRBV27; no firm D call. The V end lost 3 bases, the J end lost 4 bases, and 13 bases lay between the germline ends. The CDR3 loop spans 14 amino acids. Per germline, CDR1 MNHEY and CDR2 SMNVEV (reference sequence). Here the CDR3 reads CASSLSGSLYEQYF. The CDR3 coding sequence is TGTGCCAGCAGTTTGTCAGGTTCCCTTTACGAGCAGTACTTC.

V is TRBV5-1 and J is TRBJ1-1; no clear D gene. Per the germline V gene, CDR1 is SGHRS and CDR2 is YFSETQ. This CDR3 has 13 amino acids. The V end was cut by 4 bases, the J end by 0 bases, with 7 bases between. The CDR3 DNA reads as TGCGCCAGCAGCCCCGGGGTGAACACTGAAGCTTTCTTT. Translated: CASSPGVNTEAFF.